The 18 T cell receptor beta chains in this list originate from one sample, sequenced in a study of beta chain features in type 1 diabetes. Every isolated RNA sample was fully reverse transcribed, so sequencing captured expressed TCRB transcripts. TCRdb's copy holds only in-frame clones and misses some; the assay was immunoSEQ multiplex PCR. The data hold 250,000 to 300,000 clones, with roughly an eighth observed a single time. General study results and limits: Shorter TCRB CDR3s, moderately but significantly so, were found in Type 1 diabetes patients in all four CD4+ subsets.

The antigens of these receptors remain unknown. Material for sequencing was naive CD4+ T cells from blood. The receptors were sampled from a young man with type 1 diabetes.

The chain couples TRBV2 to TRBJ2-7, with TRBD2 identical over 14 bases. V lost 6 bases and J lost 4; bases outside the gene matches: 5. CDR1 is SNHLY and CDR2 is FYNNEI in the germline V gene. The CDR3 runs to 15 residues. The CDR3 region has the DNA TGTGCCAGCAGCGGGACTAGCGGGAGTAAGTACGAGCAGTACTTC. Residues: CASSGTSGSKYEQYF.

The table lists this clone with a few counts. V is TRBV19 and J is TRBJ2-7, with a possible D match to TRBD1 (5 bases). Per germline, CDR1 LNHDA and CDR2 SQIVND (reference sequence). Deletions cut 3 bases from V and 0 bases from J, with 12 bases between. This CDR3 has 15 residues. The CDR3 DNA reads TGTGCCAGTAGTATTGGGGCCAGGAGCTCCTACGAGCAGTACTTC. Protein product: CASSIGARSSYEQYF.

In its sample, this clone was seen a few times. Additional DNA sequences in this sample encode the identical CDR3. V gene TRBV18 combines with J gene TRBJ2-7; 7 bases are a match to TRBD1. J was trimmed by 4 bases and V by 1 base; bases with no gene match: 1. The length of the CDR3 is 13 residues. Germline loops: CDR1 KGHSH, CDR2 LQKENI. This CDR3 is CASSPQGAYEQYF. The CDR3 region has the DNA TGTGCCAGCTCACCACAGGGGGCGTACGAGCAGTACTTC.

The chain combines TRBV28 with TRBJ1-2; 8 bases match TRBD1. Germline CDR1 is MDHEN and CDR2 is SYDVKM. J lost 4 bases, V lost 6 bases, and 4 bases had no gene match. The CDR3 runs 13 residues. The CDR3 region is CASRIQGGYGYTF. The CDR3 DNA reads TGTGCCAGCAGGATACAGGGGGGCTATGGCTACACCTTC.

The chain is built from TRBV27 and TRBJ2-3, with TRBD2 matching 11 bases. Germline CDR1 MNHEY, CDR2 SMNVEV (reference sequence). The V and J ends lost 8 bases and 5 bases, in that order; junction bases with no gene match: 12. This CDR3 comprises 16 residues. The CDR3 sequence is CASAWVTSGARDTQYF. For the CDR3, the DNA is TGTGCCAGCGCGTGGGTGACTAGCGGGGCCCGAGATACGCAGTATTTT.

In DNA form, the CDR3 reads TGCGCCAGCAGCAGGACAGGGGCGTACGAGCAGTACTTC. This sequence encodes CASSRTGAYEQYF. The chain has TRBV5-1 and TRBJ2-7; TRBD1 matches 9 bases. Trimming removed 4 bases from V and 4 bases from J; junction bases left unmatched: 3. Germline values: CDR1 SGHRS, CDR2 YFSETQ. CDR3 length: 13 residues.

The chain uses TRBV7-8 and TRBJ2-5; 8 bases are a match to TRBD2. The J call may not be correct, given that the DNA end is closer to TRBJ2-7. Germline V gives CDR1 SGHVS, CDR2 FQNEAQ. CDR3 size: 15 residues. CDR3 in amino acids: CASSSLAGGFYEQYF. The DNA of the CDR3 is TGTGCCAGCAGCTCCCTAGCGGGCGGTTTCTACGAGCAGTACTTC.

This clone was counted between two and nine times. V is TRBV5-1 and J is TRBJ1-2; D is perhaps TRBD1 (5 bases). The germline V gene has CDR1 SGHRS and CDR2 YFSETQ. The ends were cut back, 1 base at V and 5 bases at J, with 9 bases in the middle. The CDR3 spans 13 residues. CDR3 DNA: TGCGCCAGCAGCTTGCCAGGGTGGTATGGCTACACCTTC. Translation: CASSLPGWYGYTF.

Only a few counts were recorded for this clone. V is TRBV5-1 and J is TRBJ2-1; a weak D match, TRBD2 (6 bases). V lost 1 base and J lost 5, with 10 bases in between. Germline CDR1 SGHRS, CDR2 YFSETQ. The CDR3 loop spans 14 amino acids. CDR3: CASSLPGVDNEQFF. CDR3 nucleotides: TGCGCCAGCAGCTTGCCGGGAGTGGACAATGAGCAGTTCTTC.

There are a few counts of this clone. V gene TRBV7-2 combines with J gene TRBJ2-7, with 9 positions matching TRBD1. This CDR3 comprises 14 residues. The V segment lost 5 bases and the J segment 2 bases; nucleotides outside the gene matches: 4. Germline V gives CDR1 SGHTA, CDR2 FQGNSA. CDR3 amino acids: CASSTTGGAYEQYF. CDR3 DNA: TGTGCCAGCAGCACGACAGGGGGGGCCTACGAGCAGTACTTC.

In this sample, this clone turned up a few times. The chain employs TRBV29-1 and TRBJ2-1, with 9 bases identical to TRBD1. Germline CDR1 SQVTM, CDR2 ANQGSEA. Losses at the gene ends were 6 bases for V and 1 base for J; bases not matched to a gene: 7. CDR3 length: 15 amino acids. CDR3 DNA: TGCAGCGTCGGATCCGGGACAGGGTCCTACAATGAGCAGTTCTTC. It is translated as CSVGSGTGSYNEQFF.

The chain employs TRBV7-2 and TRBJ2-7, with a possible D match to TRBD2 (6 bases). V dropped 5 bases and J dropped 0 bases, with 14 bases sitting between them. The germline V gene encodes CDR1 SGHTA and CDR2 FQGNSA. CDR3 length equals 15 residues. Written as DNA, the CDR3 is TGTGCCAGCAGCGGTCGAGCGGGTTCCTCCTACGAGCAGTACTTC. It encodes CASSGRAGSSYEQYF.

The gene calls are TRBV4-3 and TRBJ2-3, with 13 bases fitting TRBD2. Germline loops: CDR1 LGHNA, CDR2 YSLEER. This CDR3 has 17 amino acids. With 2 bases clipped from V and 1 base from J, the junction kept 3 bases outside the gene matches. CDR3 sequence reads: CASSQSGLAGGTDTQYF. CDR3 nucleotide sequence: TGCGCCAGCAGCCAATCCGGACTAGCGGGGGGCACAGATACGCAGTATTTT.

This chain joins TRBV7-3 and TRBJ2-1, with 7 nucleotides matching TRBD2. The CDR3 is 14 residues long. V gave up 6 bases and J gave up 4 bases; unmatched junction bases: 6. Germline CDR1 reads SGHTA; CDR2 reads FQGTGA. The CDR3 coding sequence is TGTGCCAGCAGGGGGGGAGGGCCGTACAATGAGCAGTTCTTC. This encodes CASRGGGPYNEQFF. The full variable domain, with the rest looked up from reference TRBV7-3 and TRBJ2-1, is GAGVSQTPSNKVTEKGKYVELRCDPISGHTALYWYRQSLGQGPEFLIYFQGTGAADDSGLPNDRFFAVRPEGSVSTLKIQRTERGDSAVYLCASRGGGPYNEQFFGPGTRLTVL.

The chain couples TRBV11-2 to TRBJ2-5, with 12 positions matching TRBD2. This CDR3 contains 16 residues. V was clipped by 5 bases and J by 2 bases; unmatched bases: 6. CDR1 is SGHAT and CDR2 is FQNNGV in the germline V gene. CDR3 region: CASSQLAGGQQETQYF. CDR3 DNA sequence: TGTGCCAGCAGCCAACTAGCGGGGGGCCAACAAGAGACCCAGTACTTC.

The V call is TRBV19, the J call TRBJ1-1, with D perhaps TRBD1 (5 bases). The CDR3 runs 13 residues. Germline values: CDR1 LNHDA, CDR2 SQIVND (reference sequence). Trimming shortened V by 7 bases and J by 2 bases, and 11 bases separated the two germline ends. CDR3 residues: CASMPQGNTEAFF. The CDR3 nucleotides are TGTGCCAGTATGCCCCAGGGTAACACTGAAGCTTTCTTT.

The chain joins TRBV30 to TRBJ1-5; unclear D gene. CDR1 and CDR2 (germline): GTSNPN, SVGIG (reference sequence). Trimming shortened V by 2 bases and J by 9 bases, and 14 bases separated the two germline ends. This CDR3 spans 13 amino acids. The CDR3 loop is CAWSNSVVGPQHF. CDR3 bases: TGTGCCTGGAGTAACAGTGTCGTAGGGCCCCAGCATTTT.

V gene TRBV9 combines with J gene TRBJ1-1, with D possibly being TRBD1 (6 bases). Germline V gene sequence: CDR1 SGDLS, CDR2 YYNGEE. The CDR3 is made up of 14 amino acids. The V and J ends lost 3 bases and 7 bases respectively, with 16 bases between them. CDR3 region: CASSARVEQGEAFF. In nucleotides, the CDR3 is TGTGCCAGCAGCGCAAGAGTTGAACAGGGTGAAGCTTTCTTT.